This TCR beta chain was documented in a study of cytomegalovirus exposure and HLA in healthy donors (dated by TCRdb to 2017 to 2019). For context, the study as a whole: An earlier analysis of more than 550 of the donors reported 250 to 350 Gb of sequence data and 95 million to 120 million unique TCR beta sequences obtained from about 170 million T cells. An early release that covered fewer than 800 HLA-typed donors contained approximately 300 gigabases of sequencing data and around 80 million unique TCR sequences. Of the approximately 400 genotyped donors, 81% fell in the genetic ancestry cluster associated with self-reported Caucasian donors. The study aimed to test whether cataloging public T cell receptors could reveal signatures of past pathogen exposure. Using immunosequencing, the study profiled T cell repertoires from approximately 700 subjects and related those repertoires to cytomegalovirus serostatus. In addition to the first cohort of around 670 subjects, a separate validation cohort of 120 different subjects was used. To predict cytomegalovirus infection status, the study combined high-throughput TCR immunosequencing, statistical association of individual TCRs with disease status, and machine learning. To study patterns of TCR occurrence, a later analysis re-analyzed previously published TCR beta repertoires from several hundred donors and added high-resolution HLA genotyping. The later analysis used no new phenotypic data to find candidate immune exposures, relying instead on TCR beta sequences and their occurrence across donors. To decide whether each TCR beta V gene segment behaved as functional or pseudogenic, an earlier analysis of some 540 of the donors relied on high-throughput TCR beta sequencing. Donor age, sex, ethnicity and CMV serostatus were compiled alongside the repertoire data. A later genetic analysis used genome-wide SNP genotypes for about three fifths of the 666 donors, treating that subset as a discovery cohort. Every repertoire in the discovery cohort had been generated on one and the same sequencing platform. HLA typing included class I and class II loci at four-digit resolution. Typing coverage differed by locus: A, B, C, DRB1 and DQB1 were typed in roughly 620-630 donors, DQA1 in 522, DPA1 in over 600, and DPB1 in 472. Because of strong linkage in the cohort, a handful of DR-DQ haplotypes were treated as single units for association and clustering. On average, approximately 250,000 unique TCR beta nucleotide sequences were sequenced per donor among fewer than 500 genotyped donors of the cohort, with approximately 18% of those sequences being non-productive. General findings and caveats noted by the study authors: In a later analysis, most CMV-associated TCR beta chains were found to appear HLA-restricted, with HLA associations seemingly driven largely by CMV exposure. It was suggested by the authors that the approach could potentially be generalized to other disease states and immunological phenotypes. Immune exposure information for the cohort was limited to CMV serostatus. Most TCR sequences were seen in very few donors, while some public TCRs were found in many individuals. Linkage disequilibrium might explain the correlated functional status among segregating V segments, but an unknown experimental factor could not be ruled out. A further reported finding was that TCR beta sequences accurately predicted the HLA-A and HLA-B alleles for most subjects in the first cohort. In an earlier analysis of about 600 of the donors, most TCR beta V segments appeared in productive rearrangements about 87% or about 30% of the time, broadly matching IMGT annotations. Because counts were too low, approximately 18 rarely observed V segments, including chromosome 9 orphons, were excluded from the earlier analysis of a few hundred of the donors. Specific HLA alleles were associated with over 15,000 TCR beta sequences at a false discovery rate of 0.05 in a later analysis. A total of fewer than 200 TCR beta chains were listed by the study as associated with cytomegalovirus. The 87-base-pair reads could not distinguish some IMGT-functional V segments, including TRBV6-2 and TRBV6-3, so those segments were excluded. In a later analysis, the rate of TCR association differed among HLA loci, with DRB1 alleles having the most associated TCRs and HLA-C alleles having the fewest. A few of the identified cytomegalovirus-associated TCR beta chains were confirmed in vitro to be specific for cytomegalovirus antigens. A cluster of highly shared sequence variants was judged likely to be a technical artifact of the sequencing pipeline. Presence/absence analyses assumed roughly uniform sequencing depth across donors, an assumption that may not hold. Only TCR beta chains were sequenced in this cohort, and the absence of alpha or paired-chain data limited detectable features. The classifier was reported to diagnose cytomegalovirus status with high specificity and sensitivity in both the original and validation cohorts. Compared with equally common non-associated chains, HLA-associated TCR beta chains in a later analysis were more clonally expanded and had lower generation probabilities. In a later genetic analysis, a missense DCLRE1C variant was associated with V-gene and J-gene trimming of TCR beta chains, and the association was replicated in an independent cohort. Because some donors lacked HLA typing at each locus, the association tests relied only on the typed subset. A later genetic analysis reported fewer N-insertions in productive TCRs among donors in an Asian-associated ancestry cluster than the roughly 670-donor mean. A later analysis reported that several top co-occurrence clusters appeared linked to parvovirus B19, influenza, CMV and Epstein-Barr virus. Strong co-occurrence of HLA alleles, especially DR and DQ, made assigning TCR associations to individual alleles difficult.

Notes on this clone: Its antigen is currently not known. Base qualities were left out, and no much larger clone turns up one base away.

The cohort consisted of approximately 670 healthy bone marrow donors. All cohort members were sampled while nominally healthy, although unrecorded immune exposures were likely present. The donor was CMV seronegative and belonged to the group of over 350 seronegative cohort members. A peripheral blood sample was provided by each donor, and peripheral blood mononuclear cells were used for TCR beta sequencing. The Qiagen DNeasy Blood Extraction Kit was used to extract genomic DNA from the blood cell samples. Between the V and J ends, shortened by 5 bases and 2 bases respectively, the junction contains 11 bases. The germline V gene provides CDR1 MNHNS and CDR2 SASEGT. Its CDR3 holds 14 amino acids, cysteine through phenylalanine. Just CDR3 DNA is preserved here, 42 bases in frame from base 1. The library was prepared using the immunoSEQ multiplex PCR assay. A mixture of 60 forward primers for TCR Vbeta segments and 13 reverse primers for TCR Jbeta segments was used in the multiplex PCR. Amplification of the CDR3 region of rearranged TCR beta genes was performed with a multiplex PCR assay on genomic DNA. The Illumina HiSeq System was used to sequence the amplified TCR beta libraries as 87-base-pair reads. The authors processed their data as follows. Across the 500 to 700 repertoires, a later analysis counted tens of millions of unique TCR beta chains, some 11 million of which were shared by at least two donors. Raw reads were error-corrected and collapsed into unique sequences by a nearest-neighbor algorithm in which closely related sequences were merged to remove PCR and sequencing errors. Alignment of CDR3 sequences to IMGT reference sequences was used to assign V, D and J gene segments. For a sequence to be retained, a match of at least six nucleotides to both a V gene segment and a J gene segment was required. Rearrangements were called productive when the CDR3 lacked stop codons and stayed in frame with V and J; all others were non-productive. Following IMGT convention, CDR3 was defined as the stretch from the second conserved V-encoded cysteine to the conserved J-encoded phenylalanine. Sequences without an unambiguous match to a single V gene segment were excluded from the earlier analysis of a few hundred of the donors. In an earlier analysis of several hundred of the donors, a V segment was called functional when productive rearrangements were above 56.7%, and segregating when the standard deviation between donors exceeded 5%. A statistical classification framework was built for diagnosing cytomegalovirus status from the catalog of TCR beta chain sequences. In a later analysis, TCR nucleotide sequences were compared against IMGT/GENE-DB human TR gene sequences so that V and J genes could be assigned. Using the TCRdist pipeline, a later analysis assigned CDR3 sequences along with most-parsimonious VDJ recombination scenarios. A later analysis defined each TCR beta chain by its CDR3 amino acid sequence plus V-gene family, and excluded reads lacking a unique V-gene family. A later analysis removed nearly 600 highly shared, low-generation-probability nucleotide sequences to deal with suspected cross-contamination and a sequencing artifact. A later analysis calculated a clonal expansion index for each public chain from normalized within-repertoire ranks of inferred template counts. In a later analysis, generation probabilities were computed using a VDJ recombination model fitted to out-of-frame rearrangements, and the results were checked against IGoR. Hypergeometric tests were used in a later analysis to score TCR-TCR, TCR-HLA and TCR-CMV co-occurrence, with a repertoire-size bias correction applied to the TCR pairs. In a later analysis, false discovery rates were estimated by permuting HLA or CMV assignments 20 times. In a later analysis, co-occurring TCRs were grouped using DBSCAN, with TCRdist sequence similarity added in when clustering inside HLA-allele-positive subsets. Repertoires with fewer than 30,000 or more than 120,000 public chains were left out of co-occurrence clustering, as were five repertoires with anomalous nucleotide sharing. TCRdb re-hosts the immuneACCESS table, in-frame sequences only. Its copies lack some clones; in the studies checked, an unresolved V gene accounts for under half of them, and the cause for the rest is not known. The DNA gave D and trimming, while V, J and clone size come from that table. Counted in this sample were about 190,000 clones; about 85% of them appeared once. The top ten constitute roughly 0.98% of the sample.

This receptor was identified in a boy aged 2 to 10 in good health and CMV-seronegative. The chain joins TRBV6-1 to TRBJ2-3, with TRBD1 as a weak D call on 5 bases. The sample was PBMCs. The bases are TGTGCCAGCAGTCGTGCAGGGTTCACAGATACGCAGTATTTT. Its coded protein is CASSRAGFTDTQYF.